This TCR beta chain was identified during a study of cytomegalovirus exposure and HLA in healthy donors. To note about this clone: The antigen remains unidentified.

Broader study findings: Subsequent analysis showed first-cohort TCR clusters tending to co-occur in over a hundred validation repertoires. Confirmation was obtained in vitro that three CMV-associated chains are specific for CMV antigens. The classifier was said to identify cytomegalovirus status with high specificity and sensitivity.

TCRdb keeps only in-frame clones here, not all; method: immunoSEQ multiplex PCR. The repertoire holds 110,000 or so clones, with about 82% as singletons. Per the germline V gene, CDR1 is WNHNN and CDR2 is SYGVQD (reference sequence). V was pared by 6 bases and J by 4 bases, with 11 bases of the junction left unmatched. CDR3 size: 16 residues. The chain uses TRBV10-1 and TRBJ1-2; 10 bases match TRBD1. The sequenced material came from PBMCs. The receptor comes from a man between 18 and 29 years old in good health and CMV-seronegative. CDR3: CASSPQQGTGVYGYTF. CDR3 nucleotide sequence: TGCGCCAGCAGCCCCCAACAGGGGACAGGGGTCTATGGCTACACCTTC.